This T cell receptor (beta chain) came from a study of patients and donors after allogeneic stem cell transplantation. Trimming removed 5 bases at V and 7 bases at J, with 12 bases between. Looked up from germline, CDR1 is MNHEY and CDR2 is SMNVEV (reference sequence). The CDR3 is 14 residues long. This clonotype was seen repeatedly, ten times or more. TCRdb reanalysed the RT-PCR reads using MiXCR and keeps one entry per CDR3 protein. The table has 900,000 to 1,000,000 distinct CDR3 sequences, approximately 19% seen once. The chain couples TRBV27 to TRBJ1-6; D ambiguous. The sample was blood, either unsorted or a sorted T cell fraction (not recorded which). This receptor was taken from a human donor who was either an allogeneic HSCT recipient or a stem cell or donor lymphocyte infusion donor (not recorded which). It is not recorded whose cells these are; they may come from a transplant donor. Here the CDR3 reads CASSPATVNSPLHF. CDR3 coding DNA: TGTGCCAGCAGTCCTGCGACGGTAAATTCACCCCTCCACTTT.